The 21 T cell receptor beta chains in this list originate from one sample, sequenced in a study of early T cells in non-severe SARS-CoV-2 infection. In TCRdb, the 5' RACE reads were re-called with MiXCR into one record per CDR3 protein. The profile shows about 77,000 distinct CDR3 sequences, roughly 12% of them singletons. The sample was whole blood, taken at baseline. These receptors all come from an adult who was a healthcare worker with PCR-confirmed SARS-CoV-2 infection or an uninfected control (not recorded which). The donor label of this sample is uncertain.

At least ten counts were recorded for this clonotype. The chain links TRBV29-1 to TRBJ2-5, with unresolved D. The germline CDR1 and CDR2 sequences are SQVTM and ANQGSEA. The V end lost 8 bases, the J end lost 2 bases, and 18 bases lay between the germline ends. This CDR3 is built from 14 residues. The CDR3 spells CSSPSVTDQETQYF. CDR3 nucleotide sequence: TGCAGCTCCCCATCGGTAACAGATCAAGAGACCCAGTACTTC.

This clonotype has at least ten counts. The chain recombines TRBV29-1 with TRBJ1-6; 7 nucleotides agree with TRBD1. V lost 7 bases and J lost 8; bases outside the gene matches: 11. Germline V gene sequence: CDR1 SQVTM, CDR2 ANQGSEA. The CDR3 is 14 amino acids. The CDR3 reads CSARGALSDSPLHF. In DNA, the CDR3 is TGCAGCGCCAGGGGGGCCCTTTCGGATTCACCCCTCCACTTT.

This clonotype came up many times. The rearrangement links TRBV2 to TRBJ1-3; D not certain. The V end lost 2 bases, the J end lost 0 bases, and 14 bases lay between the germline ends. This CDR3 region has 17 residues. Germline V gene lookup returns CDR1 SNHLY and CDR2 FYNNEI. CDR3 nucleotides: TGTGCCAGCAGTGAATTTCCGGGATGGGGCTCTGGAAACACCATATATTTT. It yields the protein CASSEFPGWGSGNTIYF.

This clonotype was counted many times. V is TRBV29-1 and J is TRBJ1-2; no clear D. The V gene's germline CDR1 is SQVTM and CDR2 ANQGSEA. The CDR3 extends over 13 amino acids. Trimming removed 1 base at V and 1 base at J, with 7 bases between. The CDR3 bases are TGCAGCGTTGAAGGAACTGATAACTATGGCTACACCTTC. This sequence encodes CSVEGTDNYGYTF.

A few counts support this clonotype. The chain combines TRBV7-3 with TRBJ2-3; D gene ambiguous. Trimming shortened V by 4 bases and J by 6 bases, and 23 bases separated the two germline ends. The CDR3 runs 17 residues. Germline V gene lookup returns CDR1 SGHTA and CDR2 FQGTGA. Here the CDR3 DNA reads TGTGCCAGCAGCTCCCGCTTAAGCCCCCTCTCGACGGATACGCAGTATTTT. This sequence encodes CASSSRLSPLSTDTQYF.

The chain has TRBV20-1 and TRBJ1-2, with 8 bases that match TRBD1. The germline V gene encodes CDR1 DFQATT and CDR2 SNEGSKA (reference sequence). This CDR3 region has 14 residues. The V gene end was trimmed by 6 bases and the J gene end by 0 bases; junction bases not matched to a gene: 6. The CDR3 loop reads CSALSDRANYGYTF. The CDR3 DNA is TGCAGTGCCCTCTCGGACAGGGCTAACTATGGCTACACCTTC.

The J gene is TRBJ2-5, the V gene TRBV9; D uncertain. Germline V gene lookup returns CDR1 SGDLS and CDR2 YYNGEE. This CDR3 has 12 residues. Trimming removed 6 bases at V and 5 bases at J, with 11 bases between. This chain's CDR3 is CASTRAGETQYF. The CDR3 nucleotides are TGTGCCAGCACTAGGGCCGGCGAGACCCAGTACTTC.

This clonotype has more than one count but fewer than ten. V gene TRBV4-2 combines with J gene TRBJ2-7, with a weak D call TRBD2 (6 bases). In germline, CDR1 is LGHNA, CDR2 YNFKEQ. The ends were cut back, 0 bases at V and 3 bases at J, with 18 bases in the middle. CDR3 length: 17 residues. This CDR3 reads CASSQERRQWRDYEQYF. For the CDR3, the DNA is TGTGCCAGCAGCCAAGAAAGGAGACAGTGGAGGGACTACGAGCAGTACTTC.

This clonotype turned up a few times. V usage is TRBV7-8 and J usage is TRBJ1-1; maybe TRBD1 (5 bases). Germline V gene sequence: CDR1 SGHVS, CDR2 FQNEAQ. V shed 1 base and J shed 7 bases, with 10 bases lying between them. CDR3 length: 13 residues. The CDR3 region has the DNA TGTGCCAGCAGCTTAGACAGACAGAATGAAGCTTTCTTT. Encoded protein: CASSLDRQNEAFF.

The rearrangement links TRBV12-3 or TRBV12-4 to TRBJ2-3; no clear D. V was cut by 3 bases and J by 0 bases, with 10 bases left in between. This CDR3 comprises 15 residues. CDR3 nucleotides: TGTGCCAGCAGTTTTAGGCAGGTCAGCACAGATACGCAGTATTTT. Its translation is CASSFRQVSTDTQYF.

The V gene is TRBV12-3 or TRBV12-4, the J gene TRBJ1-1; no firm D call. CDR3 length: 14 residues. Trimming shortened V by 6 bases and J by 3 bases, and 14 bases separated the two germline ends. The CDR3 sequence is CASSHVSGYTEAFF. The CDR3 nucleotides read TGTGCCAGCAGCCACGTTTCAGGCTACACTGAAGCTTTCTTT.

The V and J genes are TRBV9 and TRBJ2-2; the D is unclear. The CDR3 length is 15 residues. Germline V gene lookup returns CDR1 SGDLS and CDR2 YYNGEE. V was clipped by 4 bases and J by 3 bases, with 13 bases between them. The CDR3 DNA reads TGTGCCAGCAGCTCGAGAATCGCGTACACCGGGGAGCTGTTTTTT. This sequence encodes CASSSRIAYTGELFF.

The chain recombines TRBV20-1 with TRBJ2-7, with 16 positions matching TRBD2. The CDR3 covers 15 residues. Germline CDR1 reads DFQATT; CDR2 reads SNEGSKA (reference sequence). CDR3 sequence: CSTLGTSGGAYEQYF. The CDR3 region has the DNA TGCAGCACCCTCGGGACTAGCGGGGGGGCCTACGAGCAGTACTTC.

This clonotype was counted only a few times. This rearrangement joins TRBV11-2 to TRBJ1-2; 11 positions agree with TRBD1. Trimming took 1 base from V and 4 from J; bases not matched to a gene: 2. The germline CDR1 and CDR2 sequences are SGHAT and FQNNGV. CDR3 length: 15 residues. The CDR3 loop reads CASSLVGTGGYGYTF. CDR3 nucleotide sequence: TGTGCCAGCAGCTTAGTCGGGACAGGGGGCTATGGCTACACCTTC.

This clonotype has more than one count but fewer than ten. This chain connects TRBV4-1 to TRBJ1-5; D ambiguous. From germline, CDR1 is MGHRA and CDR2 YSYEKL. The CDR3 has 15 residues. V was trimmed by 3 bases and J by 0 bases, leaving 9 bases between them. The CDR3: CASSQAEYSNQPQHF. CDR3 sequence (DNA): TGCGCCAGCAGCCAGGCAGAGTATAGCAATCAGCCCCAGCATTTT.

This clonotype was detected only a few times. The V and J genes are TRBV12-3 or TRBV12-4 and TRBJ2-2; D remains ambiguous. The V end lost 4 bases, the J end lost 9 bases, and 12 bases lay between the germline ends. The CDR3 totals 13 residues. CDR3 amino acids: CASSSFVSRELFF. As DNA, the CDR3 is TGTGCCAGCAGTTCCTTCGTGAGCCGGGAGCTGTTTTTT.

This clonotype appeared many times. The chain joins TRBV5-1 to TRBJ1-6; D not resolved. The germline gives CDR1 SGHRS, CDR2 YFSETQ. The CDR3 has 14 amino acids. Trimming left V 4 bases short and J 0 bases short, with 5 bases between. CDR3 amino acids: CASSPSSYNSPLHF. The CDR3 region has the DNA TGCGCCAGCAGCCCCAGCTCCTATAATTCACCCCTCCACTTT.

This clonotype has only a few counts. The V call is TRBV7-6, the J call TRBJ2-7; possible D gene TRBD2, 5 bases. The V and J ends lost 6 bases and 5 bases respectively, with 14 bases between them. The CDR3 totals 13 residues. Per the germline V gene, CDR1 is SGHVS and CDR2 is FNYEAQ. This CDR3 reads CASRAAAGHEQYF. The CDR3, as DNA: TGTGCCAGCAGGGCGGCGGCGGGTCACGAGCAGTACTTC.

The V call is TRBV6-5, the J call TRBJ1-2; TRBD1 might be the D (5 bases). Per the germline V gene, CDR1 is MNHEY and CDR2 is SVGAGI. The CDR3 is 12 amino acids. V lost 8 bases to trimming and J lost 4 bases, with 11 bases between them. CDR3 DNA sequence: TGTGCCAGCGGGATAAGGGGCTATGGCTACACCTTC. Its translation is CASGIRGYGYTF.

This clonotype was seen more than once but under ten times. The chain uses TRBV5-1 and TRBJ2-1; TRBD2 matches at 12 bases. The CDR3 is 15 amino acids. Germline lookup yields CDR1 SGHRS and CDR2 YFSETQ. Germline trimming cut 3 bases from V and 15 bases from J; bases unmatched to any gene: 13. This chain's CDR3 is CASSSSGGASRDLFF. DNA for the CDR3: TGCGCCAGCAGCTCTAGCGGGGGGGCGAGCCGGGACCTGTTCTTC.

Only a few counts were recorded for this clonotype. The chain carries TRBV30 and TRBJ2-3, with D perhaps assigned TRBD1 or TRBD2 (5 bases each). Trimming cost V 0 bases and J 1 base, with 14 bases left between them. This CDR3 comprises 16 residues. From germline, CDR1 is GTSNPN and CDR2 SVGIG (reference sequence). The CDR3: CAWSVGADLRTDTQYF. CDR3 DNA sequence: TGTGCCTGGAGTGTAGGGGCGGACTTACGCACAGATACGCAGTATTTT.